One and the same sample provided the 2 T cell receptor beta chains below, sequenced in a study of human T cells and chemical hapten exposure. Specified time point: pre-sensitization, week 0. Treatment indicated: therapeutic diphenylcyclopropenone sensitization with weekly scalp DPC. One entry per CDR3 protein, called by TCRdb with MiXCR from the RACE reads. Of tens of thousands of distinct CDR3 sequences in the sample, around 11% were seen once. The sequencing here drew on whole blood, taken in connection with sensitization to the hapten diphenylcyclopropenone (DPC). These receptors all come from a woman aged 25 to 39 with alopecia areata. Some clones in this sample may be carry-over from other donors' samples.

This clonotype was seen many times. The chain carries TRBV7-2 and TRBJ2-5; D not certain. The germline V gene encodes CDR1 SGHTA and CDR2 FQGNSA. V was pared by 5 bases and J by 5 bases, with 9 bases between. The CDR3 covers 12 residues. CDR3 loop: CASSPLGETQYF. DNA of the CDR3: TGTGCCAGCAGCCCCCTGGGCGAGACCCAGTACTTC.

The chain combines TRBV12-5 with TRBJ2-1; 8 bases match TRBD1. Looked up from germline, CDR1 is LGHNT and CDR2 is FRNRAP. The J segment lost 9 bases and the V segment lost 5 bases, leaving 18 bases of the junction unmatched. This CDR3 is 17 amino acids long. CDR3 in DNA: TGTGCTAGTGGTCCGGGCCCAAAGGACAGGGCTTTCCGTGAGCAGTTCTTC. Its protein product is CASGPGPKDRAFREQFF.